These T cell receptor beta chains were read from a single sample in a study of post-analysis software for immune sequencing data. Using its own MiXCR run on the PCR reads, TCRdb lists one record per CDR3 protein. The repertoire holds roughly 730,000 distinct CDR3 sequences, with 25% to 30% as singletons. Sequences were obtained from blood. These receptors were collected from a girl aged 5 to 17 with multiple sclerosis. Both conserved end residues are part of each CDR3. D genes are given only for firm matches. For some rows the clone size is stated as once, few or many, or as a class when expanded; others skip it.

CASEGVNIQYF	TGTGCCAGCGAAGGAGTTAACATTCAGTACTTC	NA	NA	TRBV7-2	TRBJ2-4
CASSVVYKHTEAFF	TGTGCCAGCAGCGTAGTATATAAACACACTGAAGCTTTCTTT	NA	NA	TRBV9	TRBJ1-1
CSCQRGLADTQYF	TGCAGTTGCCAGCGGGGTTTGGCAGATACGCAGTATTTT	NA	TRBD2	TRBV20-1	TRBJ2-3
CSARDWKGQGVYEQYF	TGCAGTGCTAGAGATTGGAAGGGACAGGGGGTATACGAGCAGTACTTC	few	TRBD1	TRBV20-1	TRBJ2-7
CAISGSVGGRNTEAFF	TGTGCCATCAGTGGGTCGGTCGGGGGCCGTAACACTGAAGCTTTCTTT	NA	NA	TRBV10-3	TRBJ1-1
CASSYSVGQGGGKLFF	TGTGCCAGCAGTTACTCGGTCGGACAGGGAGGAGGAAAACTGTTTTTT	few	TRBD1	TRBV6-5	TRBJ1-4
CATSRVSGTGGSGNTIYF	TGTGCCACCAGCAGAGTCTCCGGGACAGGGGGCTCTGGAAACACCATATATTTT	NA	TRBD1	TRBV15	TRBJ1-3
CASSYSGGATNYGYTF	TGTGCCAGCAGTTACTCAGGGGGCGCAACCAACTATGGCTACACCTTC	NA	TRBD1	TRBV6-6	TRBJ1-2
CAISESAAYNGRFF	TGTGCCATCAGTGAGTCCGCAGCCTACAATGGGCGGTTCTTC	NA	NA	TRBV10-3	TRBJ2-1
CASSRKRQNQETQYF	TGCGCCAGCAGCCGTAAAAGACAGAACCAAGAGACCCAGTACTTC	NA	NA	TRBV4-1	TRBJ2-5